Listed here are 23 T cell receptor beta chains from one sample, sequenced in a study of T cells in localized non-small cell lung cancer (dated by TCRdb to about 2020). Library preparation used the immunoSEQ multiplex PCR assay. The immuneACCESS repertoire file appears here via TCRdb, limited to in-frame rearrangements. These files lack a portion of the clones; in checked studies, under half of the deficit traces to unresolved V genes, and the cause of the others is not known. Counted in this sample were around 41,000 clones; roughly 86% of them appeared once. Clones ranked in the top ten supply 2.6% of the sample. The sample here was peripheral blood, taken before any cancer treatment. These receptors all come from a female donor over 55 with stage I squamous cell lung carcinoma.

V gene TRBV6-6 combines with J gene TRBJ1-1; 8 bases agree with TRBD1. CDR3 size: 16 residues. V shed 9 bases, J shed 8 bases, and the junction held 20 bases outside the gene matches. Germline CDR1 reads MNHNY; CDR2 reads SVGAGI (reference sequence). In DNA form, the CDR3 reads TGTGCCAGTTCCCGGGACAGGCCTGTGGTTGTAGTAGAAGCTTTCTTT. Its translation is CASSRDRPVVVVEAFF.

The chain recombines TRBV5-4 with TRBJ2-3, with 13 positions matching TRBD2. CDR1 is SGHNT and CDR2 is YYREEE in the germline V gene (reference sequence). The CDR3 is 18 residues long. The junction had 6 bases not matched to a gene; V was cut back by 2 bases and J by 0 bases. The CDR3: CASSLLAGGPQSTDTQYF. The CDR3 DNA is TGTGCCAGCAGCTTACTAGCGGGAGGGCCCCAGAGCACAGATACGCAGTATTTT.

V usage is TRBV7-9 and J usage is TRBJ1-1, with 7 nucleotides matching TRBD1. Germline V CDR1 and CDR2: SEHNR, FQNEAQ (reference sequence). This CDR3 spans 17 amino acids. J was trimmed by 4 bases and V by 1 base; bases with no gene match: 12. CDR3 sequence: CASSLVRGRRWGTEAFF. In nucleotides, the CDR3 is TGTGCCAGCAGCTTAGTCAGGGGGAGAAGGTGGGGCACTGAAGCTTTCTTT.

CDR3 nucleotide sequence: TGTGCCAGCAGGGAGAACACCGGGGAGCTGTTTTTT. Translation: CASRENTGELFF. The gene calls are TRBV2 and TRBJ2-2; D gene ambiguous. The germline gives CDR1 SNHLY, CDR2 FYNNEI. CDR3 size: 12 residues. Deletions cut 6 bases from V and 1 base from J, with 3 bases between.

CDR3 region: CASSLQAGQVSDEQYF. CDR3 in DNA: TGTGCCAGCAGTTTACAGGCCGGCCAGGTCAGCGACGAGCAGTACTTC. The J gene is TRBJ2-7, the V gene TRBV27; D unclear. CDR3 size: 16 residues. Germline-derived CDR1 and CDR2 are MNHEY and SMNVEV (reference sequence). V was shortened by 2 bases and J by 5 bases, with 19 bases between the two germline ends.

The chain couples TRBV19 to TRBJ1-4; D gene uncertain. Germline CDR1 is LNHDA and CDR2 is SQIVND (reference sequence). There are 15 residues in the CDR3. Trimming removed 6 bases at V and 2 bases at J, with 13 bases between. The CDR3 protein is CASSRRDGTNEKLFF. For the CDR3, the DNA is TGTGCCAGTAGCCGGAGAGACGGGACTAATGAAAAACTGTTTTTT.

The chain couples TRBV7-2 to TRBJ1-5; 12 positions agree with TRBD1. Germline V gene data show CDR1 as SGHTA and CDR2 as FQGNSA. CDR3 length: 15 residues. J gave up 6 bases and V 5 bases, and 5 bases lay outside the gene matches. The CDR3 DNA reads as TGTGCCAGCAGCCCCGGGACAGGGGGCGTTCAGCCCCAGCATTTT. Protein: CASSPGTGGVQPQHF.

The chain employs TRBV7-2 and TRBJ2-3; D is unclear. Germline values: CDR1 SGHTA, CDR2 FQGNSA. V lost 5 bases and J 6 bases, leaving 9 bases between the germline ends. This CDR3 is built from 12 residues. CDR3 DNA: TGTGCCAGCAGCCCCTGGGGTGATACGCAGTATTTT. Residues: CASSPWGDTQYF.

The rearrangement links TRBV9 to TRBJ2-7, with D tentatively TRBD1 (6 bases). The V end lost 1 base, the J end lost 0 bases, and 11 bases lay between the germline ends. There are 15 residues in the CDR3. The germline CDR1 and CDR2 sequences are SGDLS and YYNGEE. CDR3 nucleotide sequence: TGTGCCAGCAGCGTAACCTGGGACAACTCCTACGAGCAGTACTTC. This sequence encodes CASSVTWDNSYEQYF.

The J gene is TRBJ2-5, the V gene TRBV2, with D perhaps TRBD2 (5 bases). Per germline, CDR1 SNHLY and CDR2 FYNNEI. V was cut by 6 bases and J by 1 base, with 21 bases left in between. CDR3 size: 17 residues. The CDR3 nucleotides read TGTGCCAGCAGGGAACTCCGACTCCTTCGGGGCCAAGAGACCCAGTACTTC. Translating gives CASRELRLLRGQETQYF.

V usage is TRBV29-1 and J usage is TRBJ2-7; 10 nucleotides align to TRBD1. In germline, CDR1 is SQVTM, CDR2 ANQGSEA. The CDR3 sequence is 14 residues long. The J segment lost 5 bases and the V segment lost 8 bases, leaving 12 bases of the junction unmatched. CDR3: CSLRGQGHLDEQYF. The CDR3 coding sequence is TGCAGCCTCCGGGGACAGGGGCATTTGGACGAGCAGTACTTC.

The V call is TRBV5-1, the J call TRBJ2-1; no firm D call. Trimming removed 4 bases at V and 7 bases at J, with 12 bases between. The CDR3 spans 13 residues. Germline CDR1 SGHRS, CDR2 YFSETQ. The chain's CDR3 is CASSKVLGNEQFF. The DNA for the CDR3 is TGCGCCAGCAGCAAGGTCTTGGGTAATGAGCAGTTCTTC.

The chain uses TRBV5-1 and TRBJ1-1, with D possibly TRBD1 on 5 matching bases. Germline CDR1 reads SGHRS; CDR2 reads YFSETQ. The CDR3 covers 14 residues. V was shortened by 2 bases and J by 3 bases, with 11 bases between the two germline ends. This CDR3 reads CASSFDSRDTEAFF. The DNA of the CDR3 is TGCGCCAGCAGCTTCGACAGTCGCGACACTGAAGCTTTCTTT. Full variable domain (missing parts from reference TRBV5-1 and TRBJ1-1): KAGVTQTPRYLIKTRGQQVTLSCSPISGHRSVSWYQQTPGQGLQFLFEYFSETQRNKGNFPGRFSGRQFSNSRSEMNVSTLELGDSALYLCASSFDSRDTEAFFGQGTRLTVV.

This rearrangement joins TRBV5-1 to TRBJ2-3, with 12 bases fitting TRBD2. J gave up 7 bases and V 4 bases, and 4 bases lay outside the gene matches. The CDR3 length is 14 residues. CDR1 and CDR2 from the germline V gene are SGHRS and YFSETQ. The CDR3 loop reads CASSEGLAGYTQYF. CDR3 nucleotides: TGCGCCAGCAGCGAGGGACTAGCGGGTTATACGCAGTATTTT.

As concerns this clone: Since the CDR3 does not end with the conserved phenylalanine or tryptophan, this likely comes from a read error. V gene TRBV19 combines with J gene TRBJ2-7; possible D gene TRBD1, 5 bases. The length of the CDR3 is 12 residues. V lost 3 bases and J lost 6, with 9 bases in between. Looked up from germline, CDR1 is LNHDA and CDR2 is SQIVND (reference sequence). The CDR3 region has the DNA TGTGCCAGTAGTATGAGAAGGGGCGAGCAGTACCTC. Encoded protein: CASSMRRGEQYL.

V and J are TRBV6-1 and TRBJ2-7; possible D gene TRBD1, 5 bases. Germline V CDR1 and CDR2: MNHNS, SASEGT. The V end lost 7 bases, the J end lost 7 bases, and 14 bases lay between the germline ends. The length of the CDR3 is 12 residues. CDR3 DNA: TGTGCCAGCAATCTCAGGGTGGGGGAGCAGTACTTC. It encodes CASNLRVGEQYF.

The gene calls are TRBV29-1 and TRBJ2-7; the D gene is possibly TRBD1 (5 bases). This CDR3 is 13 amino acids long. V was clipped by 6 bases and J by 0 bases, with 12 bases between them. Per germline, CDR1 SQVTM and CDR2 ANQGSEA. CDR3 protein: CSVGRKLSYEQYF. CDR3 nucleotides: TGCAGCGTGGGGCGGAAGCTCTCCTACGAGCAGTACTTC.

V is TRBV4-3 and J is TRBJ2-1; 7 bases align to TRBD2. The CDR3 contains 17 residues. The V segment lost 0 bases and the J segment 7 bases; nucleotides outside the gene matches: 12. CDR1 and CDR2 (germline): LGHNA, YSLEER. DNA of the CDR3: TGCGCCAGCAGCCAAGATCTGGGCCCCATCGGGAGGAATGAGCAGTTCTTC. Translating it yields CASSQDLGPIGRNEQFF.

This chain uses TRBV7-3 with TRBJ2-3; D is perhaps TRBD2 (6 bases). Per the germline V gene, CDR1 is SGHTA and CDR2 is FQGTGA. This CDR3 is 15 amino acids long. The V gene lost 5 bases and the J gene lost 0 bases, with 12 bases spanning the gap. CDR3 bases: TGTGCCAGCAGCCTAGCCCTAGCGAGCACAGATACGCAGTATTTT. The encoded protein is CASSLALASTDTQYF.

The chain links TRBV5-8 to TRBJ2-5; D could derive from TRBD1 or TRBD2 (5 bases each). The V gene's germline CDR1 is SGHTS and CDR2 YDEGEE. This CDR3 contains 14 residues. Trimming took 1 base from V and 9 from J, leaving 16 bases between them. CDR3 DNA: TGTGCCAGCAGCTTGCGGGAACTCAGAGGGGCCCAGTACTTC. Translating it yields CASSLRELRGAQYF.

V usage is TRBV7-9 and J usage is TRBJ2-1; TRBD1 matches at 9 bases. The germline CDR1 and CDR2 sequences are SEHNR and FQNEAQ (reference sequence). The J segment lost 2 bases and the V segment lost 5 bases, leaving 4 bases of the junction unmatched. The CDR3 length is 15 residues. CDR3 protein: CASSHRQGAYNEQFF. The CDR3 DNA reads as TGTGCCAGCAGCCATCGACAGGGGGCCTACAATGAGCAGTTCTTC.

The rearrangement uses TRBV4-1 and TRBJ2-7, with 8 bases fitting TRBD2. Germline V gives CDR1 MGHRA, CDR2 YSYEKL. Losses at the gene ends were 1 base for V and 5 bases for J; bases not matched to a gene: 10. This CDR3 comprises 16 residues. CDR3 DNA sequence: TGCGCCAGCAGCCAAGCTAGGAATAGCGGGACCGACGAGCAGTACTTC. Translated: CASSQARNSGTDEQYF.

The V call is TRBV6-6, the J call TRBJ2-1; TRBD2 agrees at 7 bases. The CDR3 length is 15 residues. Per the germline V gene, CDR1 is MNHNY and CDR2 is SVGAGI (reference sequence). V dropped 6 bases and J dropped 4; count of bases not matched to a gene: 9. DNA for the CDR3: TGTGCCAGCAGCCTCGACGAGCGGGAATACAATGAGCAGTTCTTC. Its protein is CASSLDEREYNEQFF.